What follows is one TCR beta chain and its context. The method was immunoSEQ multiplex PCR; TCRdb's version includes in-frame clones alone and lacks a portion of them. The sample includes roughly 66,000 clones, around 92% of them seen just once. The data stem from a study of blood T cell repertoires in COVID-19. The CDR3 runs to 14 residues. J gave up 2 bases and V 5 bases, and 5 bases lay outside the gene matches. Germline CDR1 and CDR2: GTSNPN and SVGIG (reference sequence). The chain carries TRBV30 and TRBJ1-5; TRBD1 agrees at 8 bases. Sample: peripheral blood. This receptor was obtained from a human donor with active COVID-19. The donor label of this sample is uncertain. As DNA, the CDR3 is TGTGCCTGGTCGAAGGACAGGGGCAATCAGCCCCAGCATTTT. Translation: CAWSKDRGNQPQHF.